The 28 T cell receptor beta chains below all came from one sample that was sequenced in a study of shared clonotypes between healthy human individuals. Profiled with immunoSEQ multiplex PCR; TCRdb holds only in-frame clones, not every one. The data hold hundreds of thousands of clones, with 76% observed a single time. The sequenced material came from PBMCs. Source of these receptors: a woman aged 40-49 years in good health. Some clones in this sample may be carry-over from other donors' samples.

The genes are TRBV11-3 and TRBJ2-1, with 12 positions matching TRBD2. V lost 1 base and J lost 9; bases outside the gene matches: 1. In germline, CDR1 is SGHNT, CDR2 YENEEA. The CDR3 extends over 14 amino acids. The CDR3 sequence is CASSLGLAGVEQFF. In DNA form, the CDR3 reads TGTGCCAGCAGCTTAGGACTAGCGGGAGTTGAGCAGTTCTTC. Based on the CDR3 plus reference TRBV11-3 and TRBJ2-1, the full variable domain is EAGVVQSPRYKIIEKKQPVAFWCNPISGHNTLYWYLQNLGQGPELLIRYENEEAVDDSQLPKDRFSAERLKGVDSTLKIQPAELGDSAVYLCASSLGLAGVEQFFGPGTRLTVL.

The chain recombines TRBV11-1 with TRBJ2-5; 13 bases agree with TRBD2. Germline assignment: CDR1 SGHAT and CDR2 FQDESV (reference sequence). Unmatched junction bases numbered 8, after V lost 5 bases and J lost 5 bases. The CDR3 loop spans 16 amino acids. CDR3 protein: CASSPGTSGNWETQYF. CDR3 bases: TGTGCCAGCAGCCCAGGGACTAGCGGGAATTGGGAGACCCAGTACTTC. Complete variable domain (other parts from reference TRBV11-1 and TRBJ2-5): EAEVAQSPRYKITEKSQAVAFWCDPISGHATLYWYRQILGQGPELLVQFQDESVVDDSQLPKDRFSAERLKGVDSTLKIQPAELGDSAMYLCASSPGTSGNWETQYFGPGTRLLVL.

This rearrangement joins TRBV6-5 to TRBJ1-1; D possibly corresponds to TRBD1 (5 bases). Per germline, CDR1 MNHEY and CDR2 SVGAGI. The V gene lost 6 bases and the J gene lost 4 bases, with 15 bases spanning the gap. The length of the CDR3 is 14 residues. The CDR3 reads CASRGREGTTEAFF. CDR3 sequence (DNA): TGTGCCAGCAGAGGGCGCGAGGGGACCACTGAAGCTTTCTTT.

With regard to this clone: Mismatch with germline at one junction end may stem from a read error. At the DNA level, this CDR3 is encoded by other sequences in the same sample as well. The chain is built from TRBV6-1 and TRBJ2-5; D unclear. The CDR3 runs 12 residues. In germline, CDR1 is MNHNS, CDR2 SASEGT. The CDR3 coding sequence is TGCGCCAGCAGTGCAGTACAAGAGACCCAGTACTTC. Its protein is CASSAVQETQYF.

There are many counts of this clone. At the DNA level, this CDR3 is encoded by other sequences in the same sample as well. The chain joins TRBV2 to TRBJ2-5, with TRBD2 as a possible D gene (5 bases). V gave up 2 bases and J gave up 0 bases, with 7 bases separating them. Germline lookup yields CDR1 SNHLY and CDR2 FYNNEI. CDR3 size: 14 residues. CDR3 loop: CASSELTNQETQYF. CDR3 DNA: TGTGCCAGCAGTGAATTGACTAACCAAGAGACCCAGTACTTC. Together with reference TRBV2 and TRBJ2-5, the CDR3 gives the full variable domain: EPEVTQTPSHQVTQMGQEVILRCVPISNHLYFYWYRQILGQKVEFLVSFYNNEISEKSEIFDDQFSVERPDGSNFTLKIRSTKLEDSAMYFCASSELTNQETQYFGPGTRLLVL.

The chain combines TRBV28 with TRBJ1-3, with 9 nucleotides matching TRBD1. The germline CDR1 and CDR2 sequences are MDHEN and SYDVKM. The CDR3 loop spans 18 amino acids. The trim removed 7 bases at V and 0 bases at J, leaving 13 bases unmatched. The CDR3 DNA reads as TGTGCCAGCAAGACAACCCCGGGACAGGGTTTCTCTGGAAACACCATATATTTT. Amino acids: CASKTTPGQGFSGNTIYF.

The CDR3 nucleotides read TGTGCCAGTAGTACTAACTACAACCAAGAGACCCAGTACTTC. This encodes CASSTNYNQETQYF. V and J are TRBV19 and TRBJ2-5; no clear D. The CDR3 totals 14 residues. Germline V gene lookup returns CDR1 LNHDA and CDR2 SQIVND (reference sequence). V was shortened by 4 bases and J by 0 bases, with 9 bases between the two germline ends.

This clone appeared many times. The sample contains more than one DNA sequence encoding this CDR3. The rearrangement links TRBV30 to TRBJ1-6, with a tentative D call TRBD1 (5 bases). CDR3 length equals 15 residues. Germline V CDR1 and CDR2: GTSNPN, SVGIG (reference sequence). Between the trimmed V and J ends, which lost 6 bases and 9 bases, there was a span of 21 bases. Here the CDR3 reads CACLPGRGDSSPLHF. Here the CDR3 DNA reads TGTGCCTGTCTCCCCGGGCGGGGGGACTCTTCACCCCTCCACTTT.

This clone has at least ten counts. Other DNA sequences in the same sample also yield this CDR3. The V call is TRBV12-5, the J call TRBJ1-1; D is unclear. Deletions cut 1 base from V and 2 bases from J, with 11 bases between. CDR1 is LGHNT, CDR2 FRNRAP, per germline. The CDR3 sequence is 15 residues long. CDR3 protein: CASGLALSPNTEAFF. In DNA, the CDR3 is TGTGCTAGTGGTTTGGCCTTAAGCCCCAACACTGAAGCTTTCTTT.

The chain is built from TRBV6-1 and TRBJ2-2; possible D gene TRBD2, 6 bases. The V gene's germline CDR1 is MNHNS and CDR2 SASEGT. The V and J ends lost 3 bases and 5 bases respectively, with 10 bases between them. The CDR3 has 14 amino acids. CDR3 sequence (DNA): TGTGCCAGCAGTGAGGAGGGTCAGACCGGGGAGCTGTTTTTT. Translation: CASSEEGQTGELFF.

The chain links TRBV2 to TRBJ1-3; tentatively, D is TRBD1 (6 bases). Per germline, CDR1 SNHLY and CDR2 FYNNEI. The CDR3 consists of 17 residues. V lost 2 bases, J lost 4 bases, and 18 bases lay in between. CDR3 protein: CASSEPSQEGVGNTIYF. The CDR3 nucleotides read TGTGCCAGCAGTGAACCTTCGCAGGAGGGGGTAGGAAACACCATATATTTT.

V gene TRBV6-6 combines with J gene TRBJ2-3, with 9 bases aligning to TRBD2. Germline V gene data show CDR1 as MNHNY and CDR2 as SVGAGI (reference sequence). CDR3 size: 15 residues. V shed 2 bases, J shed 4 bases, and the junction held 4 bases outside the gene matches. The CDR3 coding sequence is TGTGCCAGCAGTTACGTGCGCGGGAGGGCAGATACGCAGTATTTT. Protein product: CASSYVRGRADTQYF.

The chain uses TRBV4-3 and TRBJ2-1; 9 positions agree with TRBD2. From germline, CDR1 is LGHNA and CDR2 YSLEER. There are 16 residues in the CDR3. With 4 bases clipped from V and 6 bases from J, the junction kept 10 bases outside the gene matches. The CDR3 region has the DNA TGCGCCAGCAGCCCTACATTAGCGGGAGAGGGCAATGAGCAGTTCTTC. It yields the protein CASSPTLAGEGNEQFF.

This clone was seen repeatedly, ten times or more. This chain uses TRBV10-3 with TRBJ1-2; D is uncertain. Germline V gives CDR1 ENHRY, CDR2 SYGVKD. Trimming cost V 4 bases and J 6 bases, with 12 bases left between them. CDR3 length: 13 amino acids. CDR3: CAISAQPRDGYTF. CDR3 nucleotides: TGTGCCATCAGTGCACAGCCCCGGGATGGCTACACCTTC.

The rearrangement uses TRBV6-1 and TRBJ1-1; 7 bases fit TRBD1. CDR1 is MNHNS and CDR2 is SASEGT in the germline V gene. V shed 6 bases and J 4 bases; nucleotides not matched to a gene: 5. The length of the CDR3 is 13 residues. The CDR3 loop reads CASRQGLSTEAFF. In nucleotides, the CDR3 is TGTGCCAGCAGACAGGGGTTAAGCACTGAAGCTTTCTTT.

A few counts support this clone. CDR3 amino acids: CSARAGDEQFF. The CDR3 nucleotides read TGCAGTGCTAGAGCTGGGGATGAGCAGTTCTTC. The rearrangement links TRBV20-1 to TRBJ2-1; D not certain. Germline V lookup: CDR1 DFQATT, CDR2 SNEGSKA (reference sequence). The CDR3 has 11 amino acids. The V end lost 1 base, the J end lost 8 bases, and 6 bases lay between the germline ends.

This clone was detected only a few times. The chain employs TRBV6-1 and TRBJ1-2, with 8 bases identical to TRBD1. This CDR3 spans 15 amino acids. Trimming removed 6 bases from V and 7 bases from J; junction bases left unmatched: 13. Germline CDR1 MNHNS, CDR2 SASEGT. The DNA for the CDR3 is TGTGCCAGCAGACCAAGACAGGGGTTGGTTACTGGCTACACCTTC. This gives the protein CASRPRQGLVTGYTF.

This chain uses TRBV7-7 with TRBJ2-1; the match to TRBD2 covers 8 bases. Germline CDR1 reads SSHAT; CDR2 reads FNYEAQ (reference sequence). The CDR3 contains 15 residues. V gave up 5 bases and J gave up 9 bases; unmatched junction bases: 12. This chain's CDR3 is CASSPRGAGAVEQFF. In DNA form, the CDR3 reads TGTGCCAGCAGCCCCCGAGGAGCGGGAGCGGTTGAGCAGTTCTTC.

The chain is built from TRBV2 and TRBJ2-1; D remains unclear. The CDR3 length is 15 residues. V was clipped by 4 bases and J by 0 bases, with 10 bases between them. Per the germline V gene, CDR1 is SNHLY and CDR2 is FYNNEI. CDR3 coding DNA: TGTGCCAGCAGTGGACGGGCCAGCTCCTACAATGAGCAGTTCTTC. This gives the protein CASSGRASSYNEQFF.

J is TRBJ2-1 and V is TRBV5-4; 13 nucleotides agree with TRBD2. The V segment lost 3 bases and the J segment 2 bases; nucleotides outside the gene matches: 2. CDR3 length: 16 residues. Looked up from germline, CDR1 is SGHNT and CDR2 is YYREEE (reference sequence). The CDR3 nucleotides are TGTGCCAGCAGCTGGGGGACTAGCGGGACCTACAATGAGCAGTTCTTC. It encodes CASSWGTSGTYNEQFF.

CDR3: CASSLYGIGSGTGELFF. Written as DNA, the CDR3 is TGCGCCAGCAGCTTGTACGGCATAGGGAGTGGCACCGGGGAGCTGTTTTTT. This chain connects TRBV5-1 to TRBJ2-2, with D maybe TRBD2 (5 bases). CDR3 length equals 17 residues. CDR1 and CDR2 from the germline V gene are SGHRS and YFSETQ. Trimming left V 1 base short and J 4 bases short, with 17 bases between.

The chain recombines TRBV6-5 with TRBJ2-5; 10 nucleotides agree with TRBD2. The CDR3 extends over 15 amino acids. Per the germline V gene, CDR1 is MNHEY and CDR2 is SVGAGI. With 6 bases clipped from V and 1 base from J, the junction kept 5 bases outside the gene matches. CDR3: CASSHSGRVQETQYF. The CDR3 DNA reads TGTGCCAGCAGCCACAGCGGGAGGGTCCAAGAGACCCAGTACTTC.

This clone has a handful of counts. The chain has TRBV7-9 and TRBJ1-1, with 7 bases that match TRBD1. This CDR3 has 14 amino acids. Trimming removed 4 bases from V and 5 bases from J; junction bases left unmatched: 7. Germline values: CDR1 SEHNR, CDR2 FQNEAQ (reference sequence). CDR3 nucleotide sequence: TGTGCCAGCAGCTCCTCAACAGGGGAGACTGAAGCTTTCTTT. It is translated as CASSSSTGETEAFF.

The chain couples TRBV18 to TRBJ2-1; 8 positions agree with TRBD1. Germline trimming cut 5 bases from V and 2 bases from J; bases unmatched to any gene: 5. Germline CDR1 and CDR2: KGHSH and LQKENI. The CDR3 is 15 amino acids. CDR3 in amino acids: CASSVDRGAYNEQFF. CDR3 in DNA: TGTGCCAGCTCAGTCGACAGGGGAGCCTACAATGAGCAGTTCTTC.

The V gene is TRBV6-6, the J gene TRBJ2-3; D is unresolved. V was trimmed by 4 bases and J by 0 bases, leaving 8 bases between them. Germline V gene lookup returns CDR1 MNHNY and CDR2 SVGAGI (reference sequence). The CDR3 runs to 14 residues. Here the CDR3 reads CASSLDVSTDTQYF. CDR3 DNA: TGTGCCAGCAGTTTGGACGTTAGCACAGATACGCAGTATTTT.

The chain recombines TRBV27 with TRBJ2-2, with TRBD2 matching 7 bases. Germline CDR1 and CDR2: MNHEY and SMNVEV (reference sequence). CDR3 size: 15 residues. J gave up 6 bases and V 3 bases, and 7 bases lay outside the gene matches. The CDR3 is CASSFGGRVAGELFF. The CDR3 nucleotides are TGTGCCAGCAGTTTCGGCGGGAGAGTTGCCGGGGAGCTGTTTTTT.

The gene calls are TRBV11-2 and TRBJ1-4, with a possible D match to TRBD1 (5 bases). This CDR3 contains 17 residues. Germline V gene data show CDR1 as SGHAT and CDR2 as FQNNGV. With 2 bases removed from V and 0 bases from J, the gap between germline ends came to 13 bases. CDR3 sequence reads: CASSLSGRFSTNEKLFF. The DNA of the CDR3 is TGTGCCAGCAGCTTATCGGGACGGTTTTCAACTAATGAAAAACTGTTTTTT.

The rearrangement links TRBV11-2 to TRBJ1-3; no definite D call. Between the trimmed V and J ends, which lost 4 bases and 4 bases, there was a span of 5 bases. The CDR3 is made up of 12 amino acids. The germline CDR1 and CDR2 sequences are SGHAT and FQNNGV. Here the CDR3 reads CASSSLGNTIYF. Here the CDR3 DNA reads TGTGCCAGCAGCTCCCTGGGAAACACCATATATTTT.